This T cell receptor (beta chain) came from a study of graft-versus-host responses after intestinal transplantation. On the study more broadly: All recipients got anti-thymocyte globulin induction, then tacrolimus and steroids for roughly three years. Study-level results: Those patients showing graft-donor T cell macrochimerism displayed high graft-versus-host to host-versus-graft clonal ratios in allografts.

On this clone: Antigen: not known.

The method was immunoSEQ multiplex PCR; TCRdb's version includes in-frame clones alone and lacks a portion of them. The sample consists of some 90,000 clones, just under 95% of them appearing once. The CDR3 is 14 amino acids. Germline V gene sequence: CDR1 SNHLY, CDR2 FYNNEI. Germline trimming cut 5 bases from V and 3 bases from J; bases unmatched to any gene: 3. The sample consisted of unstimulated CD8+ T cells sorted from spleen or lymph node cells, taken before intestinal transplant. The V gene is TRBV2, the J gene TRBJ2-2; 7 bases are shared with TRBD1. The source of this sequence is a human donor who received an intestinal transplant. The CDR3 sequence is CASSSDRDTGELFF. The CDR3 DNA sequence: TGTGCCAGCAGTTCCGACAGGGACACCGGGGAGCTGTTTTTT.